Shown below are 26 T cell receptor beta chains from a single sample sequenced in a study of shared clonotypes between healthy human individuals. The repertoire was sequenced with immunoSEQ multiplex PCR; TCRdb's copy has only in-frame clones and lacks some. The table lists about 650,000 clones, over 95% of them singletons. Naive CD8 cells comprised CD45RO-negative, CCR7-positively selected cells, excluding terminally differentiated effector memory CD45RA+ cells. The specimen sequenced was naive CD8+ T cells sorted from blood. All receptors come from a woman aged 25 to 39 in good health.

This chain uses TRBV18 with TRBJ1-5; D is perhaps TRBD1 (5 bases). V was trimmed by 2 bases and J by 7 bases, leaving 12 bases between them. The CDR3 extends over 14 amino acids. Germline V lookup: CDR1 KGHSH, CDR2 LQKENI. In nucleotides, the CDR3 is TGTGCCAGCTCACCAACGGGGGACGGACAGCCCCAGCATTTT. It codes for CASSPTGDGQPQHF.

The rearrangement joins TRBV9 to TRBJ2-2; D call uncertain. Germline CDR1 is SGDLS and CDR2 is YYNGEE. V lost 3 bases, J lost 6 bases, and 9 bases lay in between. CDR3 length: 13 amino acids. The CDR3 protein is CASSAVLSGELFF. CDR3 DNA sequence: TGTGCCAGCAGCGCCGTCCTTTCCGGGGAGCTGTTTTTT.

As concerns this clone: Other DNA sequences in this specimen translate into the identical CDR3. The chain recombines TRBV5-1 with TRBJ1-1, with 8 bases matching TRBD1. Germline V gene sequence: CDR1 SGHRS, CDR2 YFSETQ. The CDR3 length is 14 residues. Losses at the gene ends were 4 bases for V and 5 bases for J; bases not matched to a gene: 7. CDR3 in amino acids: CASSLGQGRTEAFF. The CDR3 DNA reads TGCGCCAGCAGCCTAGGACAGGGAAGAACTGAAGCTTTCTTT.

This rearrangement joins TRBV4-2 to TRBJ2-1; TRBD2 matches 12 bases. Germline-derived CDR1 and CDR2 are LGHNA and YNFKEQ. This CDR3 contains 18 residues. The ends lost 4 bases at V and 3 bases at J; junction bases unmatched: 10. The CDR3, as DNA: TGTGCCAGCAGCCCCCCCGGCCGACTAGCGGGGGACTACAATGAGCAGTTCTTC. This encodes CASSPPGRLAGDYNEQFF.

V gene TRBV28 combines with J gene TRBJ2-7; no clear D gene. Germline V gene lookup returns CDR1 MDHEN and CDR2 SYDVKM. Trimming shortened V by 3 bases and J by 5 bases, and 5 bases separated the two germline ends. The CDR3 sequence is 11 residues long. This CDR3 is CASSLRDEQYF. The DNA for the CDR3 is TGTGCCAGCAGTTTGCGTGACGAGCAGTACTTC.

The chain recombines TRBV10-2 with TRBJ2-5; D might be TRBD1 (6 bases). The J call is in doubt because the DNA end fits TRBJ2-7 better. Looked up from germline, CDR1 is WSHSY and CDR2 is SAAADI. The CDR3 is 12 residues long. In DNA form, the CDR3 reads TGCGCCAGCACAGGGGATTCCAACGAGCAGTACTTC. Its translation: CASTGDSNEQYF.

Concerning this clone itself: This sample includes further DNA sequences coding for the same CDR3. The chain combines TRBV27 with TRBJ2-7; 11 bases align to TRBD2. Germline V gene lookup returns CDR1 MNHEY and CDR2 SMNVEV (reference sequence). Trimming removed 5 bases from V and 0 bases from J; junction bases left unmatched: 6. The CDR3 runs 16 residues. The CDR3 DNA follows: TGTGCCAGCAGTCTCGGGACTAGCGGTAGCTCCTACGAGCAGTACTTC. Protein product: CASSLGTSGSSYEQYF.

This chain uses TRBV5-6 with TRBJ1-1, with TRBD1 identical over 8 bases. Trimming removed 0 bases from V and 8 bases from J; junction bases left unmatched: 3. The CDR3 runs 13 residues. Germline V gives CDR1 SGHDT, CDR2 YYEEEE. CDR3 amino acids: CASSLGTGSEAFF. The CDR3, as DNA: TGTGCCAGCAGCTTGGGGACAGGGTCGGAAGCTTTCTTT.

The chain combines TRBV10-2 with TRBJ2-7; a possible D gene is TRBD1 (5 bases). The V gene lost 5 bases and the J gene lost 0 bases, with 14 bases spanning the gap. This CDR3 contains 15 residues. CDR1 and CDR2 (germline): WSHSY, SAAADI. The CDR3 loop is CASSSPGHPSYEQYF. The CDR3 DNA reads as TGCGCCAGCAGTTCACCTGGACACCCCTCCTACGAGCAGTACTTC.

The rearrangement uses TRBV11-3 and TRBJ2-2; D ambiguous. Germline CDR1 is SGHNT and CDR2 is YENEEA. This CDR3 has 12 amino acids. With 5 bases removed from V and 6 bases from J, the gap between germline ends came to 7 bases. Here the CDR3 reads CASSRVAGELFF. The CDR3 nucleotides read TGTGCCAGCAGCAGGGTTGCCGGGGAGCTGTTTTTT.

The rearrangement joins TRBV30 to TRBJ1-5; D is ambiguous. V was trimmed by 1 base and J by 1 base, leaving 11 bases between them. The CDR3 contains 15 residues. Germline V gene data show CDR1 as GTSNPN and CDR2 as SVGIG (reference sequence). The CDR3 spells CAWSEAAISNQPQHF. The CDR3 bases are TGTGCCTGGAGTGAGGCAGCAATAAGCAATCAGCCCCAGCATTTT. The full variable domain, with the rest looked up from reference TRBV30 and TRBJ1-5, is SQTIHQWPATLVQPVGSPLSLECTVEGTSNPNLYWYRQAAGRGLQLLFYSVGIGQISSEVPQNLSASRPQDRQFILSSKKLLLSDSGFYLCAWSEAAISNQPQHFGDGTRLSIL.

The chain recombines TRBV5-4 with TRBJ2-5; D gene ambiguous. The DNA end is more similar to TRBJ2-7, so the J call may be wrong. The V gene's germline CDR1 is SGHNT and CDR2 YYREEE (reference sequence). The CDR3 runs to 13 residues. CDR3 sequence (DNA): TGTGCCAGCAGCTTGGAGGTGGGTAACGAGCAGTACTTC. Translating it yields CASSLEVGNEQYF.

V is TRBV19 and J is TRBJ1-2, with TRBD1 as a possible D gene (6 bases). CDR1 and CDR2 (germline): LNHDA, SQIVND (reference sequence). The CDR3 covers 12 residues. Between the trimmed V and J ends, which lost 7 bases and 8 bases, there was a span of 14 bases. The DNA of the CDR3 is TGTGCCAGTAAACCGGACAGCCCAGGCTACACCTTC. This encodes CASKPDSPGYTF.

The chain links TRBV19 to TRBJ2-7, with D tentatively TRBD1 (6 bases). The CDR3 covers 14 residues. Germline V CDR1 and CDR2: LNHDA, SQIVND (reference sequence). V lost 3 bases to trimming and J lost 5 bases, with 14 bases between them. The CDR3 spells CASSMEVAGDEQYF. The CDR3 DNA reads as TGTGCCAGTAGTATGGAAGTGGCAGGGGACGAGCAGTACTTC.

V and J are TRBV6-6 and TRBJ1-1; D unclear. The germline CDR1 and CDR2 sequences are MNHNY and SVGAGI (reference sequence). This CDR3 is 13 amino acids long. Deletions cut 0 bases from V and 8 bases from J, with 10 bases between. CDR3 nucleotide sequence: TGTGCCAGCAGTTACTCGGCAGGCGAAGAAGCTTTCTTT. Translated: CASSYSAGEEAFF.

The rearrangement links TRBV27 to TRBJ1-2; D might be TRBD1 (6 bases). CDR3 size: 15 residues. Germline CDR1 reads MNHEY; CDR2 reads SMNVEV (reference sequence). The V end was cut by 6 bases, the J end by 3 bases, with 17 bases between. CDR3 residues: CASSSQTGLDYGYTF. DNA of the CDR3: TGTGCCAGCAGCTCCCAGACAGGTCTGGACTATGGCTACACCTTC.

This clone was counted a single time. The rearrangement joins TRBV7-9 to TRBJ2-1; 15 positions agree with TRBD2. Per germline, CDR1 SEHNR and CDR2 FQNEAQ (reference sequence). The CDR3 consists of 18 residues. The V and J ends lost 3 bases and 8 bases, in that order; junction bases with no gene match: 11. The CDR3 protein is CASSFGLAGGPVSYEQFF. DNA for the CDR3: TGTGCCAGCAGCTTTGGACTAGCGGGAGGGCCGGTTTCATATGAGCAGTTCTTC.

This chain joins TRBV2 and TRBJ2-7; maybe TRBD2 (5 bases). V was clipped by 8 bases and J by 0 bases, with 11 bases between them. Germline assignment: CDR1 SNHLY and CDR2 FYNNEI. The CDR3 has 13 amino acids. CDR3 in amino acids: CASLGADSYEQYF. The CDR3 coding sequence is TGTGCCAGCTTGGGAGCGGACTCCTACGAGCAGTACTTC.

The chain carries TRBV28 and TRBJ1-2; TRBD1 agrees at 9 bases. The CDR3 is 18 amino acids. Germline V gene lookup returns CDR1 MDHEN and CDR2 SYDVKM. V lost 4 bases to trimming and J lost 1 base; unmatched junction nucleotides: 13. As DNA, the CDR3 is TGTGCCAGCAGTTCCCAGTGGGGACAGGGAGTCGGTAACTATGGCTACACCTTC. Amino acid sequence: CASSSQWGQGVGNYGYTF.

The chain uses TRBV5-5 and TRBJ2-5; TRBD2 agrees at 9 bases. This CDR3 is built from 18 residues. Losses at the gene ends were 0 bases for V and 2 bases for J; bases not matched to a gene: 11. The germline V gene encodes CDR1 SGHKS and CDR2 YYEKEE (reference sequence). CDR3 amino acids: CASSLAHKASGTQETQYF. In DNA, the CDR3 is TGTGCCAGCAGCTTGGCCCATAAGGCTAGCGGGACTCAAGAGACCCAGTACTTC.

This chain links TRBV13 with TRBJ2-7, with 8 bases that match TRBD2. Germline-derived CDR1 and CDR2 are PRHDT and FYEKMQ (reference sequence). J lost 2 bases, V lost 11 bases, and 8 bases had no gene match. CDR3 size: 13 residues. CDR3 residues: CACGSGIPYEQYF. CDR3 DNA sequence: TGTGCCTGCGGTAGCGGGATACCCTACGAGCAGTACTTC.

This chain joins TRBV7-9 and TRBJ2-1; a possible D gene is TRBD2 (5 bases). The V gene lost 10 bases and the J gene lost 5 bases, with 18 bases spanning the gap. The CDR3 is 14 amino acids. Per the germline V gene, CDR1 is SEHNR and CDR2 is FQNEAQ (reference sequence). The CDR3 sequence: CATDSGLAHNEQFF. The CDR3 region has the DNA TGTGCCACCGATTCCGGGCTAGCTCACAATGAGCAGTTCTTC.

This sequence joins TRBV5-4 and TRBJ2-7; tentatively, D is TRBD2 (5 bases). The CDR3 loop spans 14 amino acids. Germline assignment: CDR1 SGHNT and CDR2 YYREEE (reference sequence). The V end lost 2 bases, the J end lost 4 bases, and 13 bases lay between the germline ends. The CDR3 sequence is CASSFDVGEYEQYF. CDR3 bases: TGTGCCAGCAGCTTCGACGTGGGAGAGTACGAGCAGTACTTC.

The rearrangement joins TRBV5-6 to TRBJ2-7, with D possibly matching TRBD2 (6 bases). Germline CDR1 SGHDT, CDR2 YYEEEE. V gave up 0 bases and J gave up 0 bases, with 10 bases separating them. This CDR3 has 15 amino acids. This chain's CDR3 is CASSLVETSSYEQYF. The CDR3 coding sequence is TGTGCCAGCAGCTTGGTCGAGACTAGCTCCTACGAGCAGTACTTC.

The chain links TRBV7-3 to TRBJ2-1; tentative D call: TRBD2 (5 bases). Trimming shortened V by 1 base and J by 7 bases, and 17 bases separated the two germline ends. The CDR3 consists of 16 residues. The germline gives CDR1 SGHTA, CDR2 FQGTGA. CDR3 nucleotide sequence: TGTGCCAGCAGCTTAATAAGCGGACGGGTGGGGAATGAGCAGTTCTTC. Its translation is CASSLISGRVGNEQFF.

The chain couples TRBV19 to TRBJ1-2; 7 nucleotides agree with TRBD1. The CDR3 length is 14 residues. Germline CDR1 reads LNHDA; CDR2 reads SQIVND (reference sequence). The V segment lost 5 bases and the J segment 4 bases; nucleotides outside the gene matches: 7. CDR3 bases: TGTGCCAGTAGTCCCTGGGACAGCGCCTATGGCTACACCTTC. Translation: CASSPWDSAYGYTF.